The 4 T cell receptor beta chains reported below all come from one sample, sequenced in a study of human T cells and chemical hapten exposure. TCRdb itself ran the RACE reads through MiXCR, one entry per CDR3 protein. The sample records over 70,000 distinct CDR3 sequences, 8.5% being singletons. Noted time point: patch test 2, 6 weeks after DPC sensitization. The treatment was: therapeutic diphenylcyclopropenone sensitization with weekly scalp DPC. The starting material was whole blood, obtained in connection with sensitization to the hapten diphenylcyclopropenone (DPC). The receptors were sampled from a woman between 45 and 60 years old with alopecia areata. Some clones in this sample may be carry-over from other donors' samples.

The chain uses TRBV29-1 and TRBJ2-1; D is perhaps TRBD1 or TRBD2 (5 bases each). Trimming stripped 6 bases from V and 5 bases from J, with 17 bases between. The germline V gene encodes CDR1 SQVTM and CDR2 ANQGSEA. This CDR3 is 14 amino acids long. Here the CDR3 DNA reads TGCAGCGTGCCTGTGGTTGGGGGAAACAATGAGCAGTTCTTC. The encoded protein is CSVPVVGGNNEQFF.

This clonotype has only a few counts. V usage is TRBV3-1 and J usage is TRBJ1-1; TRBD1 matches 9 bases. The V gene's germline CDR1 is LGHDT and CDR2 YNNKEL (reference sequence). After removal of 4 bases from V and 3 bases from J, the junction contained 9 bases not matched to a gene. The CDR3 is 16 amino acids. The CDR3 DNA reads TGTGCCAGCAGCCTAGCCCCGGGACAGGGTTACACTGAAGCTTTCTTT. Its protein product is CASSLAPGQGYTEAFF.

This clonotype was counted only a few times. The J gene is TRBJ1-1, the V gene TRBV3-1; no reliable D call. The V gene lost 2 bases and the J gene lost 6 bases, with 10 bases spanning the gap. This CDR3 is 13 amino acids long. The V gene's germline CDR1 is LGHDT and CDR2 YNNKEL (reference sequence). The CDR3 coding sequence is TGTGCCAGCAGCCAATTCACGGACGCTGAAGCTTTCTTT. It specifies CASSQFTDAEAFF.

In this sample, this clonotype turned up a few times. V is TRBV7-2 and J is TRBJ1-2; D gene ambiguous. Germline assignment: CDR1 SGHTA and CDR2 FQGNSA. This CDR3 comprises 13 residues. V was shortened by 5 bases and J by 1 base, with 8 bases between the two germline ends. In DNA form, the CDR3 reads TGTGCCAGCAGCCCCCCAAATAACTATGGCTACACCTTC. Protein: CASSPPNNYGYTF.